This T cell receptor (beta chain) appears in the sequencing data of a study of glioma-infiltrating T cells. Study at large: Presurgical dexamethasone in glioma patients lasted six or fewer days. Blood libraries targeted roughly 4.5- to 10-fold coverage of 910,000 or so T cells.

J gave up 3 bases and V 6 bases, and 12 bases lay outside the gene matches. The CDR3 runs to 16 residues. The germline gives CDR1 DFQATT, CDR2 SNEGSKA (reference sequence). Using RNA template, CDR3s of TCR alpha and beta were amplified with iRepertoire arm-PCR. TCRdb itself ran the multiplex PCR reads through MiXCR, one entry per CDR3 protein. The sample consists of around 350,000 distinct CDR3 sequences, about 40% of them appearing once. General study findings and limits: Signature shared blood CDR3 motifs were enriched in low-divergence and depleted in high-divergence patients. Very few CDR3 sequences were shared between tissue and blood.

A word on this clonotype: Its antigen is still unknown. A much larger clone lies one base from this, so it may be a read error.

The chain couples TRBV20-1 to TRBJ2-1; 9 bases match TRBD2. Sequences were obtained from glioma tissue, nonneoplastic brain tissue, or PBMCs (not recorded which). This clonotype originated in a human donor with low-grade glioma or glioblastoma, undergoing nonglioma brain surgery, or in good health (not recorded which). The CDR3 sequence: CSANSGRSAHYNEQFF. Here the CDR3 DNA reads TGCAGTGCAAACAGCGGGAGGAGTGCCCACTACAATGAGCAGTTCTTC.